Listed here are 26 T cell receptor beta chains from one sample, sequenced in a study of OX40 agonist ivuxolimab in advanced cancers. The library was produced with the immunoSEQ multiplex PCR assay. TCRdb limited this immuneACCESS table to in-frame rearrangements with V and J called. A share of clones is missing; checked studies link under half to unresolved V genes, and the rest is unexplained. This sample gives roughly 100,000 clones in total; about 90% of them show up just once. Around 1.6% of the sample is in the top ten clones. Source: CD4+ or CD8+ T cells sorted from blood, taken in a trial of the OX40 agonist ivuxolimab. The receptors here all came from an adult with an advanced solid tumor such as melanoma, head and neck, liver or kidney cancer.

The chain is built from TRBV19 and TRBJ1-1, with 7 bases identical to TRBD1. Germline values: CDR1 LNHDA, CDR2 SQIVND (reference sequence). CDR3 size: 14 residues. V shed 7 bases, J shed 3 bases, and the junction held 8 bases outside the gene matches. The CDR3 DNA reads as TGTGCCAGTATCGGTCAGGGGGTGCACACTGAAGCTTTCTTT. Translation: CASIGQGVHTEAFF.

The chain couples TRBV19 to TRBJ2-7, with 13 bases matching TRBD2. This CDR3 contains 14 residues. From germline, CDR1 is LNHDA and CDR2 SQIVND (reference sequence). J lost 5 bases, V lost 4 bases, and 2 bases had no gene match. The CDR3 DNA sequence: TGTGCCAGTAGTAGGACTAGCGGGAGTAACGAGCAGTACTTC. Its translation: CASSRTSGSNEQYF.

Here the CDR3 DNA reads TGTGCCATCAGTGAGTCGGTTCTCGCAGACCCATCGGTAGCTTTCTTT. Protein: CAISESVLADPSVAFF. V and J are TRBV10-3 and TRBJ1-1; D not resolved. V was cut by 0 bases and J by 10 bases, with 21 bases left in between. Per germline, CDR1 ENHRY and CDR2 SYGVKD. This CDR3 is built from 16 residues.

The chain couples TRBV25-1 to TRBJ2-7; D ambiguous. The germline V and J ends were trimmed by 3 bases and 1 base, with 10 bases remaining between them. Germline V gene sequence: CDR1 MGHDK, CDR2 SYGVNS. The CDR3 contains 14 residues. The DNA of the CDR3 is TGTGCCAGCAGTGACCGAATTGCGTCCTACGAGCAGTACTTC. This codes for CASSDRIASYEQYF.

The chain carries TRBV7-9 and TRBJ1-1; TRBD1 might be the D (6 bases). V lost 6 bases and J lost 0, with 11 bases in between. The CDR3 consists of 14 residues. In germline, CDR1 is SEHNR, CDR2 FQNEAQ (reference sequence). This CDR3 reads CASSLGTLNTEAFF. The DNA of the CDR3 is TGTGCCAGCAGTCTGGGGACACTGAACACTGAAGCTTTCTTT.

The V and J genes are TRBV7-9 and TRBJ2-5, with 10 bases aligning to TRBD2. The CDR3 has 14 residues. Germline V gives CDR1 SEHNR, CDR2 FQNEAQ (reference sequence). The V and J ends lost 5 bases and 3 bases, in that order; junction bases with no gene match: 3. CDR3 region: CASSPGLAEETQYF. The CDR3 region has the DNA TGTGCCAGCAGCCCAGGACTAGCGGAAGAGACCCAGTACTTC.

The chain has TRBV6-5 and TRBJ2-7; 8 nucleotides match TRBD1. The germline V gene encodes CDR1 MNHEY and CDR2 SVGAGI. The CDR3 totals 15 residues. V shed 3 bases and J 4 bases; nucleotides not matched to a gene: 8. Written as DNA, the CDR3 is TGTGCCAGCAGTTATTACAGGGGGTCCTCTTACGAGCAGTACTTC. Amino acids: CASSYYRGSSYEQYF.

The rearrangement links TRBV11-1 to TRBJ2-7; D is unclear. This CDR3 comprises 12 residues. Trimming pared 3 bases from V and 5 bases from J, leaving 8 bases between. Germline-derived CDR1 and CDR2 are SGHAT and FQDESV (reference sequence). CDR3 sequence reads: CASSFIGHEQYF. CDR3 DNA sequence: TGTGCCAGCAGCTTTATTGGTCACGAGCAGTACTTC.

V gene TRBV10-1 combines with J gene TRBJ2-2, with TRBD1 matching over 8 bases. The CDR3 sequence is 15 residues long. With 6 bases clipped from V and 4 bases from J, the junction kept 7 bases outside the gene matches. Per germline, CDR1 WNHNN and CDR2 SYGVQD (reference sequence). This chain's CDR3 is CASRSGQGGTGELFF. CDR3 bases: TGCGCCAGCAGATCCGGACAGGGCGGCACCGGGGAGCTGTTTTTT.

The rearrangement uses TRBV6-6 and TRBJ2-7; 8 nucleotides agree with TRBD1. Germline V gives CDR1 MNHNY, CDR2 SVGAGI (reference sequence). Unmatched junction bases numbered 2, after V lost 8 bases and J lost 5 bases. This CDR3 has 11 amino acids. The CDR3 DNA reads as TGTGCCAGCTTACAGGGGGACGAGCAGTACTTC. Its translation: CASLQGDEQYF.

The rearrangement links TRBV4-1 to TRBJ1-3, with a tentative D call TRBD1 (5 bases). V gave up 4 bases and J gave up 0 bases, with 16 bases separating them. CDR3 length: 17 residues. Germline loops: CDR1 MGHRA, CDR2 YSYEKL. CDR3 nucleotides: TGCGCCAGCAGCCCCCGCCTTTGGGGCAGCTCTGGAAACACCATATATTTT. This gives the protein CASSPRLWGSSGNTIYF.

The gene calls are TRBV5-4 and TRBJ1-4; weak D call: TRBD1 (6 bases). Germline values: CDR1 SGHNT, CDR2 YYREEE (reference sequence). Trimming took off 3 bases at V and 7 bases at J, with 16 bases between the two ends. The CDR3 spans 15 residues. CDR3 DNA: TGTGCCAGCAGCTCTCAACAGGGAATAGGTGAAAAACTGTTTTTT. Encoded protein: CASSSQQGIGEKLFF.

The rearrangement joins TRBV5-4 to TRBJ1-3; D not certain. The CDR3 loop spans 15 amino acids. Between the trimmed V and J ends, which lost 0 bases and 1 base, there was a span of 8 bases. Germline loops: CDR1 SGHNT, CDR2 YYREEE (reference sequence). CDR3 sequence: CASSLGRSSGNTIYF. The CDR3 nucleotides are TGTGCCAGCAGCTTGGGCCGTTCGTCTGGAAACACCATATATTTT.

V is TRBV4-3 and J is TRBJ2-7; possible D gene TRBD2, 5 bases. The CDR3 runs to 16 residues. Trimming left V 0 bases short and J 4 bases short, with 16 bases between. Germline CDR1 is LGHNA and CDR2 is YSLEER. This chain's CDR3 is CASSQDFARGLYEQYF. The CDR3 DNA reads as TGCGCCAGCAGCCAAGATTTCGCCCGAGGACTTTACGAGCAGTACTTC.

J is TRBJ1-2 and V is TRBV10-3; 10 nucleotides line up with TRBD1. The CDR3 is made up of 14 amino acids. V lost 4 bases to trimming and J lost 5 bases; unmatched junction nucleotides: 4. CDR1 ENHRY and CDR2 SYGVKD come from the germline V gene. Written as DNA, the CDR3 is TGTGCCATCAGTGCCGGGACAGGGGAGTATGGCTACACCTTC. It specifies CAISAGTGEYGYTF.

This clone was observed once. The chain uses TRBV9 and TRBJ1-2, with a possible D match to TRBD1 (5 bases). The CDR3 consists of 12 residues. V lost 0 bases and J 6 bases, leaving 6 bases between the germline ends. Germline CDR1 and CDR2: SGDLS and YYNGEE. DNA of the CDR3: TGTGCCAGCAGCGTAGCCAGGGATGGCTACACCTTC. Amino acid sequence: CASSVARDGYTF.

The chain recombines TRBV4-1 with TRBJ1-2; possible D gene TRBD1, 5 bases. Germline V gene lookup returns CDR1 MGHRA and CDR2 YSYEKL. The ends were cut back, 3 bases at V and 7 bases at J, with 21 bases in the middle. The CDR3 is 16 amino acids. Here the CDR3 DNA reads TGCGCCAGCAGCCATCCCCCTCGAGGGGTCCGGGGTGGCTACACCTTC. It codes for CASSHPPRGVRGGYTF.

V gene TRBV27 combines with J gene TRBJ2-2, with TRBD2 matching 12 bases. The CDR3 spans 18 residues. Unmatched junction bases numbered 7, after V lost 5 bases and J lost 0 bases. Germline V lookup: CDR1 MNHEY, CDR2 SMNVEV (reference sequence). Here the CDR3 DNA reads TGTGCCAGCAGTAACCCGGGACTAGCGGGCCCGAACACCGGGGAGCTGTTTTTT. The encoded protein is CASSNPGLAGPNTGELFF.

The sample holds one count of this clone. J is TRBJ1-3 and V is TRBV7-2; TRBD1 matches 9 bases. Trimming removed 5 bases from V and 0 bases from J; junction bases left unmatched: 8. Germline CDR1 SGHTA, CDR2 FQGNSA. The CDR3 totals 17 residues. CDR3 protein: CASSPRTGAASGNTIYF. The CDR3 region has the DNA TGTGCCAGCAGCCCTCGGACAGGGGCCGCCTCTGGAAACACCATATATTTT.

The chain combines TRBV20-1 with TRBJ2-5; tentative D call: TRBD2 (6 bases). This CDR3 has 11 residues. Germline V gene data show CDR1 as DFQATT and CDR2 as SNEGSKA (reference sequence). CDR3 DNA sequence: TGCAGCGGGACTTTCCAAGAGACCCAGTACTTC. This sequence encodes CSGTFQETQYF.

In DNA, the CDR3 is TGTGCCAGCAGTTCCCCTCAGTGGAGGGCCAAGCGAGAGACCCAGTACTTC. Protein product: CASSSPQWRAKRETQYF. The chain couples TRBV28 to TRBJ2-5, with D possibly matching TRBD2 (6 bases). The CDR3 covers 17 residues. CDR1 and CDR2 from the germline V gene are MDHEN and SYDVKM. Trimming shortened V by 4 bases and J by 4 bases, and 22 bases separated the two germline ends.

This clone appeared once. The V gene is TRBV14, the J gene TRBJ1-2; D not certain. CDR3 length: 16 residues. Deletions cut 1 base from V and 3 bases from J, with 15 bases between. Germline CDR1 and CDR2: SGHDN and FVKESK. The CDR3 reads CASSQVQWQADYGYTF. The CDR3 region has the DNA TGTGCCAGCAGCCAAGTCCAGTGGCAGGCGGACTATGGCTACACCTTC.

The genes are TRBV6-5 and TRBJ1-3; no clear D. The V end was cut by 2 bases, the J end by 4 bases, with 9 bases between. The CDR3 sequence is 14 residues long. CDR1 is MNHEY and CDR2 is SVGAGI in the germline V gene. The CDR3 protein is CASSYGQDGNTIYF. The CDR3 coding sequence is TGTGCCAGCAGTTACGGGCAGGACGGAAACACCATATATTTT.

The chain links TRBV7-9 to TRBJ1-4, with a weak D call TRBD1 (6 bases). Trimming cost V 1 base and J 2 bases, with 11 bases left between them. The CDR3 consists of 16 residues. CDR1 is SEHNR and CDR2 is FQNEAQ in the germline V gene (reference sequence). The CDR3 DNA reads as TGTGCCAGCAGCTTAGTATCCGGACAGACTAATGAAAAACTGTTTTTT. Translation: CASSLVSGQTNEKLFF. The entire variable domain, with the rest obtained from reference TRBV7-9 and TRBJ1-4, is as follows: DTGVSQNPRHKITKRGQNVTFRCDPISEHNRLYWYRQTLGQGPEFLTYFQNEAQLEKSRLLSDRFSAERPKGSFSTLEIQRTEQGDSAMYLCASSLVSGQTNEKLFFGSGTQLSVL.

The chain joins TRBV5-6 to TRBJ2-7; 7 bases match TRBD1. Germline loops: CDR1 SGHDT, CDR2 YYEEEE. After removal of 3 bases from V and 0 bases from J, the junction contained 6 bases not matched to a gene. The CDR3 loop spans 15 amino acids. Here the CDR3 DNA reads TGTGCCAGCAGCTCCCGGGACAGCCACTCCTACGAGCAGTACTTC. Its protein product is CASSSRDSHSYEQYF.

This chain joins TRBV10-2 and TRBJ1-5, with D uncertain. The CDR3 runs 12 residues. The germline V gene encodes CDR1 WSHSY and CDR2 SAAADI. Between the trimmed V and J ends, which lost 6 bases and 4 bases, there was a span of 7 bases. The CDR3 loop is CASSQLNQPQHF. CDR3 nucleotides: TGCGCCAGCAGCCAGCTTAATCAGCCCCAGCATTTT.